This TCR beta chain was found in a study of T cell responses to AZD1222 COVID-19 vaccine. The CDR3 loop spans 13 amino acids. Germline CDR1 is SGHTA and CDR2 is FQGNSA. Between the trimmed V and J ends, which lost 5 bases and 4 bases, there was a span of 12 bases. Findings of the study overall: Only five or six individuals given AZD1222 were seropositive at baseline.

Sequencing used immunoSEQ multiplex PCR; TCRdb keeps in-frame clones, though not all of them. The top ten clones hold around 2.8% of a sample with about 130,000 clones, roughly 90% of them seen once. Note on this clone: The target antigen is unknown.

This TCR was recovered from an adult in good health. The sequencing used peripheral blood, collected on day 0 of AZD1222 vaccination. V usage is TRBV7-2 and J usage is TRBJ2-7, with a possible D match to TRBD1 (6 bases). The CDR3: CASSADRRYEQYF. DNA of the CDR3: TGTGCCAGCAGCGCCGACAGGAGGTACGAGCAGTACTTC.